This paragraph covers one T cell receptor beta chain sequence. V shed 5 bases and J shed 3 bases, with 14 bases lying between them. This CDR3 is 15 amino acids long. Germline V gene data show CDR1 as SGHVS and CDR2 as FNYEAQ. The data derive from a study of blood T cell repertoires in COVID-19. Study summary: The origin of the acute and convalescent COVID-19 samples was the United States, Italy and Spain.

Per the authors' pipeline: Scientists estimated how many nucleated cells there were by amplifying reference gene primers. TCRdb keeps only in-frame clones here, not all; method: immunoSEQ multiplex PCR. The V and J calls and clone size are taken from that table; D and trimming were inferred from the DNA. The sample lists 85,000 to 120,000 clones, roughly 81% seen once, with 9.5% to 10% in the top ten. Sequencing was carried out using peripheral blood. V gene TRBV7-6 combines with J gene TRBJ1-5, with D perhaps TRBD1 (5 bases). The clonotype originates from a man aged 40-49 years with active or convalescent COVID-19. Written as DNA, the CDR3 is TGTGCCAGCAGCCCGATGGCAGGGTCCAATCAGCCCCAGCATTTT. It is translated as CASSPMAGSNQPQHF.